This T cell receptor (beta chain) was captured by sequencing in a study of PD-L1 blockade in urothelial cancer. As for the study in general: Samples of blood were analyzed 3 weeks (second dose) and 6 weeks after treatment start.

The data were produced by immunoSEQ multiplex PCR, yet TCRdb's version contains in-frame clones alone and is incomplete. The sample has tens of thousands of clones, 82% seen once. The sample holds a few counts of this clone. CDR1 SGHTA and CDR2 FQGTGA come from the germline V gene. The CDR3 spans 16 residues. V shed 3 bases and J 4 bases; nucleotides not matched to a gene: 10. The chain links TRBV7-3 to TRBJ2-7; 9 nucleotides line up with TRBD2. The clonotype comes from a man in his 70s with urothelial cancer. The source was PBMCs, collected around atezolizumab (anti-PD-L1) treatment. The CDR3 bases are TGTGCCAGCAGCTTGGTCGGCGGGGGGGCCCAGTACGAGCAGTACTTC. Protein product: CASSLVGGGAQYEQYF. Full variable domain (missing parts from reference TRBV7-3 and TRBJ2-7): GAGVSQTPSNKVTEKGKYVELRCDPISGHTALYWYRQSLGQGPEFLIYFQGTGAADDSGLPNDRFFAVRPEGSVSTLKIQRTERGDSAVYLCASSLVGGGAQYEQYFGPGTRLTVT.